What follows is one T cell receptor beta chain and its context. The antigen remains undetermined. The data originate from a study of cytomegalovirus exposure and HLA in healthy donors. In the study overall: HLA-typed donors were the source of about 81 million unique TCRs held in an early data release. General observations from the study: Later work found most CMV-associated TCR beta chains apparently HLA-restricted.

V shed 0 bases and J shed 7 bases, with 12 bases lying between them. In germline, CDR1 is MNHEY, CDR2 SMNVEV (reference sequence). The CDR3 consists of 14 residues. The PCR contained 60 Vbeta and 13 Jbeta primers. Measured with immunoSEQ multiplex PCR; TCRdb has only the in-frame clones, and not every one. Altogether 130,000 or so clones are present, 50% to 75% being singletons, with the ten largest covering 2.4%. This clonotype was sampled from a woman between 40 and 50 years old in good health and CMV-seronegative. This rearrangement joins TRBV27 to TRBJ1-1, with TRBD1 as a possible D gene (5 bases). The material sequenced was PBMCs. CDR3 nucleotide sequence: TGTGCCAGCAGTTTATCGGGGGGAAAGGATGAAGCTTTCTTT. This translates into CASSLSGGKDEAFF.